This T cell receptor (beta chain) was identified in a study of CD8 T cells in Susac syndrome. The T cells that were sequenced for TCR beta were CD8+ and CD4+ cells from blood. Patients with stable or active relapsing-remitting disease, all of them treatment-naive, made up the multiple sclerosis controls. Random hexamers were used to reverse transcribe about 0.5 to 1 ug of RNA. Amplification of TCR beta CDR3 used immunoSEQ multiplex PCR across 54 Vbeta and 13 Jbeta. TCRdb ran MiXCR on the immunoSEQ multiplex PCR reads and lists one entry per CDR3 protein. The table lists approximately 280,000 distinct CDR3 sequences, about 88% of them singletons. There are 17 residues in the CDR3. The junction had 10 bases not matched to a gene; V was cut back by 0 bases and J by 5 bases. CDR1 is SGDLS, CDR2 YYNGEE, per germline.

The receptor was derived from a human donor with multiple sclerosis. The gene calls are TRBV9 and TRBJ2-3, with TRBD2 matching 9 bases. Specimen: CD8+ T cells from PBMCs. CDR3 amino acids: CASSVVGSGRLRDTQYF. As DNA, the CDR3 is TGTGCCAGCAGCGTAGTGGGTAGCGGGAGATTGAGAGATACGCAGTATTTT.